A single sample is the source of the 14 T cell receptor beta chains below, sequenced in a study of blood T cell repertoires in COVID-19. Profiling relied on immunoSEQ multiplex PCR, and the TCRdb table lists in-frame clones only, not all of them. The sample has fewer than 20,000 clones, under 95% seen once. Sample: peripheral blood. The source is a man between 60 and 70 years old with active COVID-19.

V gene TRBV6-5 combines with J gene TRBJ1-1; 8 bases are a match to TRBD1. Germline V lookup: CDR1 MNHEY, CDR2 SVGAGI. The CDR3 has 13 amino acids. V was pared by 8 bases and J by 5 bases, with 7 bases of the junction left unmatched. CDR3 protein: CASRQGFVTEAFF. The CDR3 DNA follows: TGTGCCAGCCGACAGGGGTTTGTGACTGAAGCTTTCTTT.

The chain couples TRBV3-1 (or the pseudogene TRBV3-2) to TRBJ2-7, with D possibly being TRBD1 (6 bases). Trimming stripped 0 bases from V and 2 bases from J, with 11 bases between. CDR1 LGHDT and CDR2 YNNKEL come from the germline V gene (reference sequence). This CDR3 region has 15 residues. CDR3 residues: CASSQEWTAAYEQYF. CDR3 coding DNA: TGTGCCAGCAGCCAAGAATGGACAGCCGCCTACGAGCAGTACTTC.

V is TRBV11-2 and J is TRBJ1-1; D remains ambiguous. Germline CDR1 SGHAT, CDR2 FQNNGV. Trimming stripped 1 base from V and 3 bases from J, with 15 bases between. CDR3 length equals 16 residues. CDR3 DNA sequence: TGTGCCAGCAGCTTAGGGCCGGGGATTTCGGACACTGAAGCTTTCTTT. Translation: CASSLGPGISDTEAFF. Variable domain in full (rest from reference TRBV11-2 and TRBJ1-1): EAGVAQSPRYKIIEKRQSVAFWCNPISGHATLYWYQQILGQGPKLLIQFQNNGVVDDSQLPKDRFSAERLKGVDSTLKIQPAKLEDSAVYLCASSLGPGISDTEAFFGQGTRLTVV.

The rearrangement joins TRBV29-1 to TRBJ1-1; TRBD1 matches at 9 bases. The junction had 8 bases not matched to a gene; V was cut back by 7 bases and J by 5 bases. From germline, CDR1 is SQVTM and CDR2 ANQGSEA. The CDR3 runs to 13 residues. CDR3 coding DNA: TGCAGCGCCCAGGACAGGGGTCGGACTGAAGCTTTCTTT. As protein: CSAQDRGRTEAFF.

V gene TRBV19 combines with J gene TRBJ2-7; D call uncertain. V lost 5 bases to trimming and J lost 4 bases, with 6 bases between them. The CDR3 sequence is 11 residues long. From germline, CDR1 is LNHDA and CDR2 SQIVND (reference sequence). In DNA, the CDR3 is TGTGCCAGTAGTTCCATTTACGAGCAGTACTTC. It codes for CASSSIYEQYF.

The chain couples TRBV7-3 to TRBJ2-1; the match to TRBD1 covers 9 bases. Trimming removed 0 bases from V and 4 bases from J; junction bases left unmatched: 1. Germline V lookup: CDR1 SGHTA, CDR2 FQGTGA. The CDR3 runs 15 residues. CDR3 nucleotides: TGTGCCAGCAGCTTAACGACAGGGGGATACAATGAGCAGTTCTTC. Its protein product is CASSLTTGGYNEQFF.

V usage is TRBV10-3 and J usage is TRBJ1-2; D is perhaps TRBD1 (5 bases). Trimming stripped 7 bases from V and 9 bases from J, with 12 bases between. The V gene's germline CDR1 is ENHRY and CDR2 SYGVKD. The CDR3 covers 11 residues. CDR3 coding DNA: TGTGCCATCAACCAGGACACTAGCTACACCTTC. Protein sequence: CAINQDTSYTF.

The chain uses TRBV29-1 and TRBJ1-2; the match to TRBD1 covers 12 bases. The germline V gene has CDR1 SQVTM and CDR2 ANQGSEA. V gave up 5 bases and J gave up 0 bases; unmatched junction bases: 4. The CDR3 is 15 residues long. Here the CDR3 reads CSVRGQGASNYGYTF. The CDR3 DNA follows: TGCAGCGTTAGGGGACAGGGGGCTTCTAACTATGGCTACACCTTC.

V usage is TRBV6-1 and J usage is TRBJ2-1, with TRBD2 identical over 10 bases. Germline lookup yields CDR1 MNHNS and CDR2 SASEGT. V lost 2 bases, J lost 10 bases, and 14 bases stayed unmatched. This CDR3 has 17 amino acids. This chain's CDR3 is CASSESGGAFSQSEQFF. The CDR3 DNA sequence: TGTGCCAGCAGTGAAAGCGGGGGGGCCTTCAGCCAGAGCGAGCAGTTCTTC.

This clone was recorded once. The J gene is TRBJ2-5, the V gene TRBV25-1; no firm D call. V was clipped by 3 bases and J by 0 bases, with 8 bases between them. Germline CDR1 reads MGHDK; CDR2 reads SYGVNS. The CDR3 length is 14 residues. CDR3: CASSEWADQETQYF. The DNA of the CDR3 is TGTGCCAGCAGTGAGTGGGCAGACCAAGAGACCCAGTACTTC. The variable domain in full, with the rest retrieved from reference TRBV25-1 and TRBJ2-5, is EADIYQTPRYLVIGTGKKITLECSQTMGHDKMYWYQQDPGMELHLIHYSYGVNSTEKGDLSSESTVSRIRTEHFPLTLESARPSHTSQYLCASSEWADQETQYFGPGTRLLVL.

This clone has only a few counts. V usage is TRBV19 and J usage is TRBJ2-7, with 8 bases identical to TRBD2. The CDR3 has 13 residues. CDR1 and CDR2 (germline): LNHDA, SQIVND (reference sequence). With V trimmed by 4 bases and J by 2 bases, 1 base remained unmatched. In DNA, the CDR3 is TGTGCCAGTAGTAAGGGACTAGCCTACGAGCAGTACTTC. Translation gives CASSKGLAYEQYF. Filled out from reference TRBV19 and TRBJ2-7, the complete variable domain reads DGGITQSPKYLFRKEGQNVTLSCEQNLNHDAMYWYRQDPGQGLRLIYYSQIVNDFQKGDIAEGYSVSREKKESFPLTVTSAQKNPTAFYLCASSKGLAYEQYFGPGTRLTVT.

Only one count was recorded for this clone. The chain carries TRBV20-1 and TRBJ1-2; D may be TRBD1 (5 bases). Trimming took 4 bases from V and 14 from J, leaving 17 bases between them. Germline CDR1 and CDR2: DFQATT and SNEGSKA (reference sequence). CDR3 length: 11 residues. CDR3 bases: TGCAGTGCTAAGAGGGACTCCTTCGAGACCTTC. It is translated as CSAKRDSFETF.

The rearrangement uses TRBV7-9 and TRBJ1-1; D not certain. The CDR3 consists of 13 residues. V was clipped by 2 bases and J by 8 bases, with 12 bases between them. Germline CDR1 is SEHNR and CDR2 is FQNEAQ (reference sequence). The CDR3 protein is CASSLYSGWEAFF. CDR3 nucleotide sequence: TGTGCCAGCAGCTTATATTCGGGATGGGAAGCTTTCTTT.

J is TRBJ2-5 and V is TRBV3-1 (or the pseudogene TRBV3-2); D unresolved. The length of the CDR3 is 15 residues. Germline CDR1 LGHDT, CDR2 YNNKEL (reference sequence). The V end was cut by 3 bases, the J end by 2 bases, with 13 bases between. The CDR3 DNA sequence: TGTGCCAGCAGCCAGGGTCCCGGAGCTCAAGAGACCCAGTACTTC. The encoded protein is CASSQGPGAQETQYF.